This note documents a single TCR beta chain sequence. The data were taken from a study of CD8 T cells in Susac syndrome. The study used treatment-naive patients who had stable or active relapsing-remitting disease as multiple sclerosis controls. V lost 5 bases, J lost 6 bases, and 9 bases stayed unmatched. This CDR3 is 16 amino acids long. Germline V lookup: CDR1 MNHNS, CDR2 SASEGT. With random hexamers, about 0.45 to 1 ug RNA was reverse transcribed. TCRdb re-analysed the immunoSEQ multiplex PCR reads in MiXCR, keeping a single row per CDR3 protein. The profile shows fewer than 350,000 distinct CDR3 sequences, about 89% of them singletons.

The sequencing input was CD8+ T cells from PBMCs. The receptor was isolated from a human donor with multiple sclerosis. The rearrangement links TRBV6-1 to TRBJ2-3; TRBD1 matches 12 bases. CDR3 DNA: TGTGCCAGCAGTCGGGACCCGGGACAGGGGGCGGATACGCAGTATTTT. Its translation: CASSRDPGQGADTQYF.